These 17 T cell receptor beta chains originate from one sample sequenced in a study of cytomegalovirus exposure and HLA in healthy donors. PCR employed 60 Vbeta and 13 Jbeta primers. Produced via immunoSEQ multiplex PCR; TCRdb's table is partial and in-frame only. The sample includes 120,000 or so clones, approximately 17% of them seen just once. The source material was PBMCs. These receptor sequences come from a female donor in good health and CMV-seropositive.

The CDR3 is CASSQVPVTGANVLTF. The DNA of the CDR3 is TGTGCCAGCAGCCAAGTCCCAGTGACTGGGGCCAACGTCCTGACTTTC. The chain has TRBV4-2 and TRBJ2-6; D is uncertain. Germline assignment: CDR1 LGHNA and CDR2 YNFKEQ. The CDR3 contains 16 residues. Trimming took off 1 base at V and 2 bases at J, with 9 bases between the two ends.

This clone was detected a few times. The rearrangement joins TRBV5-1 to TRBJ1-1; D unclear. CDR1 and CDR2 from the germline V gene are SGHRS and YFSETQ. The length of the CDR3 is 19 residues. V lost 1 base to trimming and J lost 1 base, with 23 bases between them. The CDR3 bases are TGCGCCAGCAGCTTGCCCACAACCATTGGCCCCCCCTCGAACACTGAAGCTTTCTTT. Its translation: CASSLPTTIGPPSNTEAFF.

The J gene is TRBJ2-4, the V gene TRBV2; D may be TRBD2 (5 bases). Germline loops: CDR1 SNHLY, CDR2 FYNNEI. V was clipped by 8 bases and J by 5 bases, with 13 bases between them. The CDR3 covers 13 residues. This CDR3 reads CASDKLGQNIQYF. The CDR3, as DNA: TGTGCCAGCGACAAACTAGGGCAAAACATTCAGTACTTC.

A few counts support this clone. The chain joins TRBV7-2 to TRBJ1-2, with D perhaps matching TRBD1 (5 bases). Germline CDR1 is SGHTA and CDR2 is FQGNSA. The germline V and J ends were trimmed by 7 bases and 3 bases, with 15 bases remaining between them. This CDR3 is built from 14 residues. The CDR3 nucleotides read TGTGCCAGCACTCGGCGGGGGACCCACTATGGCTACACCTTC. This gives the protein CASTRRGTHYGYTF.

This clone was picked up a small number of times. The chain couples TRBV2 to TRBJ2-7; 7 positions match TRBD2. Germline V gene sequence: CDR1 SNHLY, CDR2 FYNNEI. Trimming at V came to 7 bases and at J to 5 bases, leaving 5 bases not matched to a gene. CDR3 length: 12 residues. The DNA for the CDR3 is TGTGCCAGCAAGGGGAGGGCGCACGAGCAGTACTTC. Its protein is CASKGRAHEQYF.

This clone was seen ten or more times. The chain has TRBV7-9 and TRBJ1-1; D remains ambiguous. This CDR3 comprises 13 residues. Germline CDR1 SEHNR, CDR2 FQNEAQ (reference sequence). Deletions cut 5 bases from V and 4 bases from J, with 11 bases between. CDR3 amino acids: CASSPVSGTEAFF. For the CDR3, the DNA is TGTGCCAGCAGCCCCGTATCGGGCACTGAAGCTTTCTTT.

This clone has a handful of counts. The chain uses TRBV7-9 and TRBJ1-4; D remains ambiguous. The CDR3 covers 15 residues. V lost 1 base and J lost 4, with 10 bases in between. CDR1 is SEHNR and CDR2 is FQNEAQ in the germline V gene (reference sequence). The chain's CDR3 is CASSLGGGNNEKLFF. The CDR3 DNA is TGTGCCAGCAGCTTAGGAGGAGGGAATAATGAAAAACTGTTTTTT.

This clone was detected only a few times. The rearrangement joins TRBV29-1 to TRBJ2-2, with TRBD2 as a possible D gene (6 bases). The CDR3 totals 15 residues. Trimming removed 0 bases from V and 6 bases from J, with 14 bases in between. Germline values: CDR1 SQVTM, CDR2 ANQGSEA. Here the CDR3 DNA reads TGCAGCGTTGAAGATGCTTGGGGGGTTGCCGGGGAGCTGTTTTTT. This codes for CSVEDAWGVAGELFF.

This sequence joins TRBV6-5 and TRBJ1-6; 8 positions match TRBD1. Germline lookup yields CDR1 MNHEY and CDR2 SVGAGI. Unmatched junction bases numbered 11, after V lost 8 bases and J lost 8 bases. This CDR3 has 15 residues. The CDR3 DNA follows: TGTGCCAGCGGACAGGGCCACCGCTCGTATTCACCCCTCCACTTT. Its translation: CASGQGHRSYSPLHF.

This clone has a handful of counts. This rearrangement joins TRBV27 to TRBJ2-1, with 7 bases fitting TRBD2. With 6 bases clipped from V and 0 bases from J, the junction kept 2 bases outside the gene matches. This CDR3 is 14 amino acids long. In germline, CDR1 is MNHEY, CDR2 SMNVEV (reference sequence). CDR3 loop: CASSREVSYNEQFF. In DNA form, the CDR3 reads TGTGCCAGCAGCCGGGAGGTCTCCTACAATGAGCAGTTCTTC.

This clone was counted a few times. The chain couples TRBV6-4 to TRBJ2-6; 8 bases agree with TRBD1. Germline V gene sequence: CDR1 MRHNA, CDR2 SNTAGT. The CDR3 runs to 15 residues. J was trimmed by 1 base and V by 5 bases; bases with no gene match: 1. For the CDR3, the DNA is TGTGCCAGCAGTCGGACAGGGTCTGGGGCCAACGTCCTGACTTTC. This codes for CASSRTGSGANVLTF.

The V call is TRBV5-1, the J call TRBJ1-2; perhaps TRBD1 as D (6 bases). Germline-derived CDR1 and CDR2 are SGHRS and YFSETQ. This CDR3 has 13 residues. The V end was cut by 2 bases, the J end by 8 bases, with 13 bases between. The CDR3 spells CASSFEDSGGYTF. The CDR3 coding sequence is TGCGCCAGCAGCTTCGAGGACAGTGGCGGCTACACCTTC.

This rearrangement joins TRBV30 to TRBJ1-3, with D possibly TRBD1 on 5 matching bases. Germline-derived CDR1 and CDR2 are GTSNPN and SVGIG (reference sequence). CDR3 length equals 12 residues. Trimming removed 7 bases from V and 0 bases from J, with 7 bases in between. The CDR3 bases are TGTGCCTCAGGGCTCTCTGGAAACACCATATATTTT. This gives the protein CASGLSGNTIYF.

The J gene is TRBJ1-1, the V gene TRBV29-1, with 7 bases fitting TRBD1. Germline-derived CDR1 and CDR2 are SQVTM and ANQGSEA. This CDR3 region has 12 residues. J gave up 3 bases and V 3 bases, and 1 base lay outside the gene matches. CDR3 bases: TGCAGCGTTGAGGACAGGCACACTGAAGCTTTCTTT. It translates to CSVEDRHTEAFF.

This clone was detected only a few times. This rearrangement joins TRBV6-5 to TRBJ1-1; perhaps TRBD1 as D (5 bases). Germline V CDR1 and CDR2: MNHEY, SVGAGI. The CDR3 covers 15 residues. Trimming removed 2 bases from V and 0 bases from J, with 10 bases in between. CDR3 protein: CASSYQGDMNTEAFF. As DNA, the CDR3 is TGTGCCAGCAGTTACCAGGGTGACATGAACACTGAAGCTTTCTTT.

This clone was detected only a few times. V usage is TRBV6-6 and J usage is TRBJ2-5, with a weak D call TRBD2 (6 bases). TRBJ2-7 matches the DNA end more closely, so the J call is doubtful. CDR3 size: 15 residues. The V gene's germline CDR1 is MNHNY and CDR2 SVGAGI (reference sequence). CDR3 protein: CASSRPGEQFYEQYF. As DNA, the CDR3 is TGTGCCAGCAGCAGACCGGGAGAACAATTCTACGAGCAGTACTTC.

This clone came up a few times. The CDR3 nucleotides read TGTGCCAGCAGCCAGACACCGGCCTACGAGCAGTACTTC. It codes for CASSQTPAYEQYF. This sequence joins TRBV4-2 and TRBJ2-7; D is unclear. This CDR3 is 13 amino acids long. CDR1 and CDR2 (germline): LGHNA, YNFKEQ. Trimming pared 3 bases from V and 2 bases from J, leaving 8 bases between.